The source of this T cell receptor (beta chain) is a study of shared clonotypes between healthy human individuals (dated by TCRdb to the early 2020s). Regarding the research as a whole: The cohort comprised a couple of women and three men aged 18 to 49 years. To estimate repertoire size and how much clonotype sharing occurs between individuals, the study deeply sequenced the blood TCR repertoires of five or six healthy adults. To increase sequencing depth and limit assay-specific biases, different laboratories used diverse techniques to prepare libraries and sequence TCR repertoires. Per donor, leukapheresis produced somewhere between about 0.9 and 9.5 billion PBMCs. Study-level results and caveats: Based on pairwise subsampling, the degree of clonotype sharing among donors was expected to be affected by sequencing depth. Sampling was restricted to blood, and TCR repertoires in tissue are likely to differ from TCR repertoires in blood. Because the study included only a small number of donors, the genetic and exposure-history diversity represented was limited.

Of note for this clone: Its antigen specificity is not known. One base away there is no much larger clone; base qualities are not given.

Taken from cysteine to phenylalanine, the CDR3 has 14 residues. Kept here is only the CDR3 DNA, which spans 42 bases and is read in frame from base 1. The germline V gene (reference sequence) provides CDR1 GTSNPN and CDR2 SVGIG. Trimming takes 2 bases from V and 2 bases from J, and the germline ends sit 10 bases apart. The donors were healthy, HIV-negative adults who had no recently reported acute infections or vaccinations. Only Caucasian adults living in Nashville, Tennessee, USA were represented among the donors. In the unsorted samples, approximately 82 million PBMCs were counted, and genomic DNA was extracted using the QIAamp DNA Blood Mini kit. Blood was collected by leukapheresis, and PBMCs were isolated by Ficoll-Histopaque density gradient centrifugation and then cryopreserved in liquid nitrogen vapor phase. Using the deep immunoSEQ assay, multiplex PCR amplified TCR CDR3 regions from genomic DNA. For each cell subset, the extracted genomic DNA was distributed evenly across all wells of several immunoSEQ 96-well plates, and each plate served as one replicate. Each replicate PCR for unsorted PBMC received about 0.3 ug genomic DNA, equal to about 30,000 T cell genomes. Ten immunoSEQ deep assay plates were used to sequence the unsorted PBMC genomic DNA. Purified libraries were quantified with a Qubit 3.0 fluorometer, sized on a Bioanalyzer 2100, and re-quantified with the KAPA Library Quantification kit. Every immunoSEQ 96-well plate was sequenced on a separate single-read 150-cycle Illumina NextSeq 550 flow cell. On the study's bioinformatics: Because the immunoSEQ output included only junctional sequences and no quality scores, the filtering could not be the same as the filtering used for full-length reads. To assign V/J genes and CDR3, sequences were annotated using PyIR, a Python wrapper for IgBLAST v1.9, with IMGT germline references. Reads were filtered out if the reads had weak V/J assignments (E-value above 1e-6), no CDR3, stop codons, out-of-frame junctions, or ambiguous translated residues. V3J clonotypes were defined as sequences sharing the same inferred V gene, J gene, and CDR3 amino acid sequence. Percentage overlap between repertoires was calculated by dividing the number of shared unique clonotypes by the size of the smaller repertoire. RTK rarefaction, the Chao1 estimator, and Recon v2.1 estimates of unobserved clonotypes were used to assess repertoire richness. TCRdb holds this immuneACCESS table with in-frame rearrangements only. Some clones are missing; in checked studies, unresolved V genes explain under half, and the rest has no known cause. That table is the source of V, J and clone size, and D and trimming were worked out from the DNA. This sample gives hundreds of thousands of clones in total; roughly 77% of them show up just once. About 12% of the sample belongs to the ten largest clones.

The receptor was isolated from a woman between 35 and 50 years old in good health. Some clones in this sample may be carry-over from other donors' samples. The sequence is built from TRBV30 and TRBJ2-1; the D gene assignment is ambiguous. Sequenced material: PBMCs. The CDR3 region has the sequence CAWSIMVTYNEQFF. In nucleotides, the sequence is TGTGCCTGGAGTATTATGGTTACCTACAATGAGCAGTTCTTC.